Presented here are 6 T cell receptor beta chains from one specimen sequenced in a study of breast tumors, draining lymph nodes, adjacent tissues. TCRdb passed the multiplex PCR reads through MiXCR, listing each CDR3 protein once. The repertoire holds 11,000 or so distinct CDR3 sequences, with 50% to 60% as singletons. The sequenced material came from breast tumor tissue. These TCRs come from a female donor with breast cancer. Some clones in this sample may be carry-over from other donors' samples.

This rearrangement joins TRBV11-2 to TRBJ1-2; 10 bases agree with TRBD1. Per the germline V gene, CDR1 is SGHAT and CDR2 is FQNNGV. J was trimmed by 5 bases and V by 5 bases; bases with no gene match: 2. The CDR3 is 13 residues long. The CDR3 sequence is CASSLGQGYGYTF. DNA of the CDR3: TGTGCCAGCAGCCTGGGACAGGGGTATGGCTACACCTTC.

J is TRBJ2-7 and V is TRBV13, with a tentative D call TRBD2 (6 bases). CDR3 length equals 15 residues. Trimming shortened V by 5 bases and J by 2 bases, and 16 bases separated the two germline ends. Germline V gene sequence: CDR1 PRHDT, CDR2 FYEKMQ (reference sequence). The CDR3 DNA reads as TGTGCCAGCAGCCCCTCCCTGGAGGGAACCTACGAGCAGTACTTC. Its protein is CASSPSLEGTYEQYF.

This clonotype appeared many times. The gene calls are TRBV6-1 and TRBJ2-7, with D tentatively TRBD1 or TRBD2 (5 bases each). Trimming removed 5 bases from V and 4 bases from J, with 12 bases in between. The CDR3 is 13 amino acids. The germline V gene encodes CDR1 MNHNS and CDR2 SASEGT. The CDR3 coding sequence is TGTGCCAGCAGTCCCGGGGCTCCATACGAGCAGTACTTC. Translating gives CASSPGAPYEQYF.

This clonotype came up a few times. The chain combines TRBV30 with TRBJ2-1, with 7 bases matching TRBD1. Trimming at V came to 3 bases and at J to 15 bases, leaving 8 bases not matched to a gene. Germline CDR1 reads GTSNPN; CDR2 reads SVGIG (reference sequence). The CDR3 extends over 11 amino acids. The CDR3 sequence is CAWRRSGGVFF. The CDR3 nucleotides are TGTGCCTGGAGAAGGTCAGGGGGAGTGTTCTTC.

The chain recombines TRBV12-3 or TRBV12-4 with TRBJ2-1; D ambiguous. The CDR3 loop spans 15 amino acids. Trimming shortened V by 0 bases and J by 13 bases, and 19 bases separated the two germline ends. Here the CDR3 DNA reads TGTGCCAGCAGTTTAGCGGACCTAGTACGCCCGATTCAGTTCTTC. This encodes CASSLADLVRPIQFF.

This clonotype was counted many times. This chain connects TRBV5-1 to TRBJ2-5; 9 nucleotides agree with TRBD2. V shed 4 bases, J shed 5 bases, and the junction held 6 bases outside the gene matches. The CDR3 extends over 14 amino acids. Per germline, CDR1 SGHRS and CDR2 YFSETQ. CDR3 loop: CASSGGGARETQYF. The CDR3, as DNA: TGCGCCAGCAGCGGCGGGGGGGCGCGGGAGACCCAGTACTTC.